This T cell receptor (beta chain) was profiled in a study of blood T cell repertoires in COVID-19. This CDR3 is built from 15 residues. Deletions cut 4 bases from V and 6 bases from J, with 18 bases between. Germline-derived CDR1 and CDR2 are SEHNR and FQNEAQ (reference sequence). TCRdb's copy holds only in-frame clones and misses some; the assay was immunoSEQ multiplex PCR. This sample carries 200,000 to 250,000 clones, approximately 83% of them seen once, and the ten largest clones take around 3.5%. The receptor was isolated from a woman aged 40 to 50 who had been exposed to COVID-19. Sequencing was carried out using PBMCs or T cells enriched from blood (not recorded which). The V call is TRBV7-9, the J call TRBJ1-1, with a weak D call TRBD1 (6 bases). In DNA form, the CDR3 reads TGTGCCAGCAGCTGGGGGCACAGGGATGGAGCTGAAGCTTTCTTT. Amino acids: CASSWGHRDGAEAFF.